This T cell receptor beta chain was captured by sequencing in a study of OX40 agonist ivuxolimab in advanced cancers. In the study overall: The costimulatory receptor OX40 (CD134) was targeted by ivuxolimab, a fully human IgG2 agonistic monoclonal antibody. Intravenous ivuxolimab was administered to patients every 2 weeks at six dose levels: 0.01, 0.1, 0.3, 1.5, 3 and 10 mg/kg. Of the 50 to 55 dose-escalation patients, hepatocellular carcinoma was present in roughly 19, melanoma in approximately 15, renal cell carcinoma in 9 and head and neck cancer in 9. A male proportion of around 81% and a mean age of around 60 years, ranging from roughly 20 to 80, were recorded for the dose-escalation cohort. Patients were allowed to have had prior anti-PD-1, anti-PD-L1 or anti-CTLA-4 therapy, and around two fifths of the dose-escalation patients had been treated with checkpoint inhibitors. Partial responses were achieved by three dose-escalation patients, of whom one had hepatocellular carcinoma and two had cutaneous melanoma. Peripheral TCRbeta sequencing was intended to test whether TCR sequence diversity was altered and clonal T-cell expansion was caused by ivuxolimab. The paper describes the monotherapy dose-escalation part (N of about 52 patients) of the phase I trial of ivuxolimab. What the work shows at the level of the full study, not this receptor alone: Low levels of normalized T-cell clonal expansion were also seen in some patients who did not respond. Partial responders in the 0.1-3.0 mg/kg groups had among the lowest normalized peripheral clonal expansion, especially among CD8+ T cells. After ivuxolimab, expanded clones were on average more numerous among CD8+ T cells than among CD4+ T cells. At doses of 0.1 to 3.0 mg/kg, clonal expansion of both CD4+ and CD8+ blood T cells was observed from baseline to week 6. Antigen specificity was not determined for the clonally expanded peripheral T cells.

For sequencing of the TCRbeta CDR3 region, genomic DNA was extracted from the sorted cells. The immunoSEQ Assay was used to sequence the TCRbeta CDR3 regions. Drawn from immuneACCESS, this table holds only the in-frame rearrangements with V and J called that TCRdb kept. Clones are partly lost; checked studies trace under half to an unresolved V gene and leave the rest unexplained. The sample has about 6,100 clones on record, about three quarters of them singletons. 25% of the sample lies in the top ten. The germline V gene encodes CDR1 MNHEY and CDR2 SMNVEV (reference sequence). V is cut by 8 bases and J by 8 bases, and the space between the germline ends is 19 bases. The CDR3 starts with the cysteine, ends with the phenylalanine, and has 14 residues. Only CDR3 DNA is held: 42 bases, read in frame from base 1. Patients with a history of autoimmune disease or receiving systemic immunosuppression were excluded from the trial. Peripheral blood for TCR sequencing was collected from all dose cohorts at baseline, on cycle 4 day 1, and on cycle 7 day 1. The samples were taken from a phase I, first-in-human, multicenter, open-label dose-escalation trial of ivuxolimab. The trial enrolled adults with locally advanced or metastatic head and neck squamous cell, hepatocellular, melanoma or renal cell carcinoma. Before TCR sequencing, CD4+ and CD8+ T cells were separately sorted from peripheral blood.

With respect to this clone: There is no known antigen for this receptor. No qualities accompany the bases; no much larger clone lies one base away.

Specimen: CD4+ or CD8+ T cells sorted from blood, collected in a trial of the OX40 agonist ivuxolimab. This sequence originates from an adult with an advanced solid tumor such as melanoma, head and neck, liver or kidney cancer. The sequence links TRBV27 to TRBJ2-1, with the D call tentatively TRBD1 or TRBD2, each fitting 5 bases. The CDR3 corresponds to CASREGLAEDEQFF. Here is the DNA: TGTGCCAGCCGCGAGGGGCTAGCCGAGGATGAGCAGTTCTTC.